This T cell receptor beta chain originates from a study of blood T cell repertoires in COVID-19. Study overall: Acute-phase and convalescent COVID-19 samples originated in the United States, Italy and Spain. Sources were T cells, B-cell-depleted T cells, or PBMCs; the material itself was cDNA or gDNA.

Per the original data handling: The authors estimated nucleated cell counts from reference gene primer amplification. Profiled with immunoSEQ multiplex PCR; TCRdb holds only in-frame clones, not every one. V, J and clone size derive from that table, while D and trimming were established from the DNA sequence. This sample has around 190,000 clones, with approximately 83% found just once. Trimming at V came to 3 bases and at J to 5 bases, leaving 6 bases not matched to a gene. The CDR3 totals 15 residues. CDR1 is MRHNA and CDR2 is SNTAGT in the germline V gene. This chain uses TRBV6-4 with TRBJ2-2, with 7 positions matching TRBD1. What was sequenced was peripheral blood. The receptor was derived from a human donor in a cohort sampled during active COVID-19. Here the CDR3 reads CASSESGQRTGELFF. The DNA for the CDR3 is TGTGCCAGCAGTGAATCGGGACAGCGGACCGGGGAGCTGTTTTTT.